These 19 T cell receptor beta chains were sequenced from one sample in a study of T-cell memory formation after mild COVID-19. TCRdb ran MiXCR on the 5' RACE reads and lists one entry per CDR3 protein. The repertoire has about 420,000 distinct CDR3 sequences, roughly a quarter of them found once; the top ten carry less than 15%. Material for sequencing was PBMCs or a T cell subset sorted from them (not recorded which). The source is an adult woman who had mild COVID-19 (a few samples of this study predate the infection). Cell type and time point are not known.

This clonotype was counted a few times. The V gene is TRBV6-6, the J gene TRBJ1-5, with TRBD1 matching 8 bases. CDR3 size: 17 residues. From germline, CDR1 is MNHNY and CDR2 SVGAGI (reference sequence). Trimming cost V 5 bases and J 4 bases; bases outside gene matches: 13. The DNA for the CDR3 is TGTGCCAGCAGTAGGACAGGGCCTACTTCTAAGAATCAGCCCCAGCATTTT. Translation: CASSRTGPTSKNQPQHF.

This clonotype has just a few counts. CDR3 bases: TGTGCCAGCAGCCATGGACAGGGTGACTTTCCCGAGACCCAGTACTTC. Protein sequence: CASSHGQGDFPETQYF. V is TRBV12-3 or TRBV12-4 and J is TRBJ2-5, with 8 bases lining up with TRBD1. There are 16 residues in the CDR3. V lost 6 bases, J lost 5 bases, and 14 bases stayed unmatched.

The V call is TRBV4-2, the J call TRBJ2-1; D not certain. CDR1 and CDR2 from the germline V gene are LGHNA and YNFKEQ. This CDR3 region has 14 residues. V lost 0 bases to trimming and J lost 9 bases, with 12 bases between them. The CDR3 DNA follows: TGTGCCAGCAGCCAAGATCGGTTGACCTTTGAGCAGTTCTTC. Amino acid sequence: CASSQDRLTFEQFF.

CDR3 residues: CASSAGIGAPRYGYTF. The CDR3 coding sequence is TGTGCCAGCAGCGCAGGGATAGGCGCTCCACGATATGGCTACACCTTC. The gene calls are TRBV7-6 and TRBJ1-2, with a tentative D call TRBD1 (5 bases). The CDR3 runs 16 residues. The germline CDR1 and CDR2 sequences are SGHVS and FNYEAQ. V dropped 5 bases and J dropped 5 bases, with 21 bases sitting between them.

This clonotype showed up just a few times. The chain combines TRBV18 with TRBJ2-7; 7 bases align to TRBD2. V was pared by 0 bases and J by 7 bases, with 9 bases of the junction left unmatched. CDR1 KGHSH and CDR2 LQKENI come from the germline V gene. The CDR3 totals 15 residues. The CDR3 region has the DNA TGTGCCAGCTCACCACCCTGGGCGGGAGTGGGAGAGCAGTACTTC. It is translated as CASSPPWAGVGEQYF.

This chain links TRBV27 with TRBJ2-7; 8 bases fit TRBD2. Germline assignment: CDR1 MNHEY and CDR2 SMNVEV (reference sequence). Trimming took 3 bases from V and 3 from J; bases not matched to a gene: 4. There are 14 residues in the CDR3. CDR3 sequence (DNA): TGTGCCAGCAGTTTTAGCCGGGAGGGCTACGAGCAGTACTTC. Its protein is CASSFSREGYEQYF.

This clonotype was seen only a few times. This sequence joins TRBV24-1 and TRBJ2-5; 9 bases are shared with TRBD1. This CDR3 is 17 amino acids long. In germline, CDR1 is KGHDR, CDR2 SFDVKD. V shed 4 bases and J 7 bases; nucleotides not matched to a gene: 15. CDR3 region: CATSDVPGQGPGGTQYF. The CDR3 coding sequence is TGTGCCACCAGTGACGTCCCGGGACAGGGACCCGGAGGGACCCAGTACTTC.

V gene TRBV19 combines with J gene TRBJ2-2, with D possibly being TRBD1 or TRBD2 (5 bases each). The V gene lost 8 bases and the J gene lost 2 bases, with 12 bases spanning the gap. Germline V gene lookup returns CDR1 LNHDA and CDR2 SQIVND (reference sequence). CDR3 size: 14 residues. The CDR3, as DNA: TGTGCCAGTCGAGGAGGACAAAACACCGGGGAGCTGTTTTTT. It codes for CASRGGQNTGELFF. Looking up the rest from reference TRBV19 and TRBJ2-2 gives the full variable domain: DGGITQSPKYLFRKEGQNVTLSCEQNLNHDAMYWYRQDPGQGLRLIYYSQIVNDFQKGDIAEGYSVSREKKESFPLTVTSAQKNPTAFYLCASRGGQNTGELFFGEGSRLTVL.

This clonotype came up a few times. The V call is TRBV7-3, the J call TRBJ2-1, with D hard to call. V was shortened by 6 bases and J by 8 bases, with 11 bases between the two germline ends. Germline CDR1 SGHTA, CDR2 FQGTGA. The CDR3 runs 12 residues. Here the CDR3 DNA reads TGTGCCAGCAGTTCAGATCGTGATGAGCAGTTCTTC. It encodes CASSSDRDEQFF.

This clonotype came up a few times. The gene calls are TRBV3-1 and TRBJ2-3; D is unclear. The CDR3 loop spans 14 amino acids. Deletions cut 4 bases from V and 4 bases from J, with 12 bases between. Germline loops: CDR1 LGHDT, CDR2 YNNKEL (reference sequence). This CDR3 is CASSPRLPPDTQYF. CDR3 nucleotide sequence: TGTGCCAGCAGCCCTAGACTCCCGCCAGATACGCAGTATTTT.

This clonotype appeared a few times. The chain employs TRBV7-9 and TRBJ2-1; TRBD1 matches at 8 bases. Trimming cost V 5 bases and J 5 bases; bases outside gene matches: 11. Germline V gene sequence: CDR1 SEHNR, CDR2 FQNEAQ (reference sequence). The CDR3 is 16 residues long. CDR3 coding DNA: TGTGCCAGCAGCATTTGGGCCCAGACAGGGGACAATGAGCAGTTCTTC. It translates to CASSIWAQTGDNEQFF.

The rearrangement uses TRBV4-3 and TRBJ2-7, with TRBD1 matching over 7 bases. Germline V lookup: CDR1 LGHNA, CDR2 YSLEER. CDR3 length equals 16 residues. Trimming cost V 0 bases and J 0 bases; bases outside gene matches: 5. CDR3 region: CASSQDGAGGSYEQYF. DNA of the CDR3: TGCGCCAGCAGCCAAGACGGAGCAGGGGGCTCCTACGAGCAGTACTTC.

This clonotype showed up just a few times. The chain employs TRBV11-3 and TRBJ2-1, with 8 bases that match TRBD1. With V trimmed by 4 bases and J by 9 bases, 5 bases remained unmatched. There are 13 residues in the CDR3. The germline V gene encodes CDR1 SGHNT and CDR2 YENEEA. The CDR3 loop is CASSSSQGGEQFF. The CDR3 bases are TGTGCCAGCAGCTCATCACAGGGGGGTGAGCAGTTCTTC.

The chain combines TRBV15 with TRBJ2-1; 9 nucleotides agree with TRBD1. Germline CDR1 is LNHNV and CDR2 is YYDKDF (reference sequence). With 0 bases clipped from V and 8 bases from J, the junction kept 11 bases outside the gene matches. The CDR3 length is 17 residues. In nucleotides, the CDR3 is TGTGCCACCAGCAGAGAAAGCGCCGGGACAGGGCAGGATGAGCAGTTCTTC. It is translated as CATSRESAGTGQDEQFF.

The chain has TRBV5-6 and TRBJ1-1; D not certain. V lost 3 bases to trimming and J lost 0 bases, with 15 bases between them. CDR1 and CDR2 from the germline V gene are SGHDT and YYEEEE. The CDR3 has 16 amino acids. Here the CDR3 reads CASSSALAGMNTEAFF. The CDR3 DNA follows: TGTGCCAGCAGCTCCGCCCTGGCCGGGATGAACACTGAAGCTTTCTTT.

CDR3 DNA sequence: TGTGCCAGCAGGGCCCACCAGGCAGCACCTAACTATGGCTACACCTTC. This gives the protein CASRAHQAAPNYGYTF. This chain joins TRBV6-5 and TRBJ1-2, with no clear D. The CDR3 is 16 amino acids. The germline V gene has CDR1 MNHEY and CDR2 SVGAGI. V lost 6 bases to trimming and J lost 0 bases, with 17 bases between them.

Only a few counts were recorded for this clonotype. This rearrangement joins TRBV5-1 to TRBJ2-1; the match to TRBD2 covers 10 bases. Per germline, CDR1 SGHRS and CDR2 YFSETQ. The CDR3 loop spans 14 amino acids. Trimming cost V 8 bases and J 4 bases; bases outside gene matches: 6. The CDR3 DNA sequence: TGCGCCAGTATAGCGGGAGGTGAATACAATGAGCAGTTCTTC. Its protein product is CASIAGGEYNEQFF.

This clonotype was detected only a few times. The chain's CDR3 is CASSQEPRTAGANYGYTF. In nucleotides, the CDR3 is TGTGCCAGCAGCCAGGAACCAAGAACGGCAGGGGCTAACTATGGCTACACCTTC. This chain links TRBV5-6 with TRBJ1-2; tentatively, D is TRBD1 (6 bases). Germline values: CDR1 SGHDT, CDR2 YYEEEE. CDR3 length: 18 residues. The V gene lost 4 bases and the J gene lost 0 bases, with 22 bases spanning the gap.

In this sample, this clonotype turned up a few times. CDR3 in DNA: TGTGCCAGCAGCGTTGAGCGGGGGTTCGGTGAGCAGTTCTTC. Translated, it gives CASSVERGFGEQFF. The chain couples TRBV7-8 to TRBJ2-1; 8 bases are shared with TRBD2. From germline, CDR1 is SGHVS and CDR2 FQNEAQ. This CDR3 is 14 amino acids long. The J segment lost 9 bases and the V segment lost 5 bases, leaving 9 bases of the junction unmatched.